A selection of T cell receptor beta chains follows, all from one sample in a study of beta chain features in type 1 diabetes. Here immunoSEQ multiplex PCR was the method, and the copy in TCRdb shows in-frame clones only, minus some. The table includes about 620,000 clones, about 14% detected once. Specimen: naive CD4+ T cells from blood. The receptors originated from a man between 18 and 35 years old in good health. Both conserved end residues are part of each CDR3. D genes are given only for firm matches. The listing skips clone size in some rows; elsewhere it reads once, few, many or a size class.

clone_size	v_call	d_call	j_call	cdr3_aa
-	TRBV27	-	TRBJ1-1	CASSLWGNTEAFF
few	TRBV2	TRBD1	TRBJ2-5	CASSARDRGSQETQYF
once	TRBV2	TRBD1	TRBJ1-2	CASSKTGTGGYTF
-	TRBV5-1	-	TRBJ2-3	CASSLVAGLADTQYF
few	TRBV27	TRBD1	TRBJ2-1	CARPFPVCRTGGGRGNEQFF
few	TRBV5-1	-	TRBJ2-3	CASSLGSGTDTQYF
-	TRBV15	-	TRBJ1-5	CATSRDQTAGRPQHF
-	TRBV20-1	-	TRBJ2-7	CSAGSYEQYF
few	TRBV5-1	-	TRBJ2-2	CASSLAVRGNGELFF
-	TRBV5-1	TRBD2	TRBJ2-3	CASSLVFWTSGRAVVDTQYF
-	TRBV7-2	-	TRBJ2-7	CASSLTGYEQYF
-	TRBV11-2	TRBD2	TRBJ2-1	CASSLDLRTSGGYNEQFF
-	TRBV4-3	TRBD2	TRBJ2-3	CASSLGSRLAGVRDTQYF
-	TRBV28	-	TRBJ2-7	CASSRGGSYEQYF
few	TRBV28	TRBD1	TRBJ2-7	CASSSGQVGIYEQYF
many	TRBV5-4	TRBD2	TRBJ2-1	CASSLGLAGDGDEQFF
-	TRBV12-5	-	TRBJ1-2	CASGLFGGDGYTF
-	TRBV5-4	-	TRBJ2-3	CASSLEQGSTDTQYF
-	TRBV2	-	TRBJ1-2	CASSEEVIRRDGYTF
few	TRBV7-8	TRBD2	TRBJ2-7	CASSPKRSGVYEQYF
few	TRBV6-5	-	TRBJ1-5	CASSSRGAVQPQHF
few	TRBV7-2	-	TRBJ2-2	CASSPYPGTLNTGELFF
-	TRBV13	TRBD1	TRBJ1-4	CASSGGRSVRGNEKLFF
few	TRBV14	TRBD2	TRBJ2-3	CASSSQGLATDTQYF
-	TRBV7-2	-	TRBJ1-3	CASSDFPGAHISGNTIYF
few	TRBV27	-	TRBJ2-1	CASSLSKPKRDGEQFF
few	TRBV21-1	-	TRBJ1-6	CASSKALRVSPLHF
few	TRBV28	-	TRBJ2-1	CASTLWGDKTYNEQFF
few	TRBV7-3	TRBD2	TRBJ2-3	CASSLGLAGTDTQYF
few	TRBV19	TRBD2	TRBJ2-1	CASSVTIKGLAGVLPYNEQFF
few	TRBV9	-	TRBJ2-7	CASSPPGAGDEQYF
few	TRBV2	TRBD1	TRBJ1-2	CASSFQGAHYGYTF
few	TRBV15	TRBD1	TRBJ1-4	CATRPQGAEEKLFF
few	TRBV7-3	-	TRBJ2-3	CASSSRGAITDTQYF
-	TRBV28	-	TRBJ1-2	CASSSRTGWRTF
-	TRBV28	-	TRBJ2-5	CASRDPKETQYF